This TCR beta chain was captured by sequencing in a study of OX40 agonist ivuxolimab in advanced cancers. Regarding the research as a whole: Ivuxolimab was an agonistic, fully human IgG2 monoclonal antibody directed against OX40 (CD134), a costimulatory receptor. Patients were allowed to have had prior anti-PD-1, anti-PD-L1 or anti-CTLA-4 therapy, and approximately 41% of the dose-escalation patients had previously received checkpoint inhibitors. Partial responses occurred in three dose-escalation patients, of whom one had hepatocellular carcinoma and two had cutaneous melanoma. The paper covers the monotherapy dose-escalation part of the phase I ivuxolimab trial, which included N of about 56 patients. Intravenous ivuxolimab was administered to patients every 2 weeks at six dose levels: 0.01, 0.1, 0.3, 1.5, 3 and 10 mg/kg. In the dose-escalation cohort, 65% to 85% of patients were male, and the mean age was around 65 years with a range of about 20 to 90. The point of sequencing TCRbeta in the periphery was to test whether ivuxolimab changed TCR sequence diversity and drove clonal T-cell expansion. Among the roughly 50 dose-escalation patients, around 20 had hepatocellular carcinoma, 15 melanoma, 9 renal cell carcinoma and 9 head and neck cancer.

For sequencing of the TCRbeta CDR3 region, genomic DNA was extracted from the sorted cells. TCRbeta CDR3 regions were sequenced using the immunoSEQ Assay. TCRdb took this table from immuneACCESS and kept in-frame rearrangements with V and J called. Such tables lack part of the clones; where checked against another copy, unresolved V genes explain under half of the gap, and the rest is unexplained. The sample profile shows roughly 67,000 clones; approximately 89% of them were found once. The ten biggest clones cover approximately 0.72% of the sample. Concerning this clone itself: Its specific antigen is unknown. No much larger clonotype is one base removed from it; base qualities were not supplied.

The germline V gene provides CDR1 MDHEN and CDR2 SYDVKM. Clipping removes 6 bases from V and 2 bases from J, with 16 as the unmatched junction base count. Inclusive of the bounding cysteine and phenylalanine, the CDR3 is 19 residues long. The only DNA kept is the CDR3, 57 bases in frame from the first base. Beyond this particular receptor, the publication reports: The antigen specificity of the peripheral T cells that underwent clonal expansion was not determined. In the 0.1-3.0 mg/kg groups, partial responders were among the patients with the lowest normalized peripheral clonal expansion, particularly in CD8+ T cells. Clonal expansion of both CD4+ and CD8+ blood T cells was observed from baseline to week 6 at doses 0.1 to 3.0 mg/kg. Low levels of normalized T-cell clonal expansion were also shown by some nonresponding patients. After ivuxolimab, CD8+ T cells had more expanded clones than CD4+ T cells on average.

The trial excluded patients who had a history of autoimmune disease or who were on systemic immunosuppression. In every dose cohort, peripheral blood was drawn for TCR sequencing at baseline, cycle 4 day 1, and cycle 7 day 1. The samples were drawn from a first-in-human, open-label, multicenter phase I dose-escalation trial of ivuxolimab. The trial enrolled adults with locally advanced or metastatic head and neck squamous cell, hepatocellular, melanoma or renal cell carcinoma. Before TCR sequencing, CD4+ and CD8+ T cells were separately sorted from peripheral blood. Here the sequenced sample was CD4+ or CD8+ T cells sorted from blood, taken in a trial of the OX40 agonist ivuxolimab. The chain uses TRBV28 and TRBJ1-5, with TRBD1 identical over 10 junction bases. The receptor was derived from an adult with an advanced solid tumor such as melanoma, head and neck, liver or kidney cancer. Here the CDR3 is given as CASSLGGTGAGMGNQPQHF. The DNA sequence is TGTGCCAGCAGCCTAGGGGGGACAGGGGCCGGCATGGGCAATCAGCCCCAGCATTTT.